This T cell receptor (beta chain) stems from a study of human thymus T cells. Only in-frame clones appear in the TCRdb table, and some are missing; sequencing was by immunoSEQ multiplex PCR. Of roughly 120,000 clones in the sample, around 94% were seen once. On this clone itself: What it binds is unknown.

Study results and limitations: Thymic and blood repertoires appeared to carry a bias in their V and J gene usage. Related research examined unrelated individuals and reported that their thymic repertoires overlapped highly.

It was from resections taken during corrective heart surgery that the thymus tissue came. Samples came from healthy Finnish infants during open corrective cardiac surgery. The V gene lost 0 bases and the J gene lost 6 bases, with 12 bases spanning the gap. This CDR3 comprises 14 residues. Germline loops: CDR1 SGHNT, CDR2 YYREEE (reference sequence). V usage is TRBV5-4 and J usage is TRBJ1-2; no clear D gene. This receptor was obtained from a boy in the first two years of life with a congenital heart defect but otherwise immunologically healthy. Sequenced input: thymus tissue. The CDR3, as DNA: TGTGCCAGCAGCTTGGATTCACGGGCCCATGGCTACACCTTC. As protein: CASSLDSRAHGYTF.